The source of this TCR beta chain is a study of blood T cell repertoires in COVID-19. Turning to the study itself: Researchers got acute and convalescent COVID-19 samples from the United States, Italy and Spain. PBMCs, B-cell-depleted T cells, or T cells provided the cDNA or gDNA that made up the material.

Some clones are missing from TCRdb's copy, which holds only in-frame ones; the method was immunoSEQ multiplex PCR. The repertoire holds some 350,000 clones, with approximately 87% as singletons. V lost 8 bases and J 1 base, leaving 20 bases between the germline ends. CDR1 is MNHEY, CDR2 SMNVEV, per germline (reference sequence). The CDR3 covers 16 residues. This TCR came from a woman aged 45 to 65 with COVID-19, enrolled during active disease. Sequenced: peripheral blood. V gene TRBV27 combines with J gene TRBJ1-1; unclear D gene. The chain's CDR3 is CASLTYNGGPNTEAFF. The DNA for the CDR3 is TGTGCCAGCCTCACCTACAACGGTGGGCCGAACACTGAAGCTTTCTTT.